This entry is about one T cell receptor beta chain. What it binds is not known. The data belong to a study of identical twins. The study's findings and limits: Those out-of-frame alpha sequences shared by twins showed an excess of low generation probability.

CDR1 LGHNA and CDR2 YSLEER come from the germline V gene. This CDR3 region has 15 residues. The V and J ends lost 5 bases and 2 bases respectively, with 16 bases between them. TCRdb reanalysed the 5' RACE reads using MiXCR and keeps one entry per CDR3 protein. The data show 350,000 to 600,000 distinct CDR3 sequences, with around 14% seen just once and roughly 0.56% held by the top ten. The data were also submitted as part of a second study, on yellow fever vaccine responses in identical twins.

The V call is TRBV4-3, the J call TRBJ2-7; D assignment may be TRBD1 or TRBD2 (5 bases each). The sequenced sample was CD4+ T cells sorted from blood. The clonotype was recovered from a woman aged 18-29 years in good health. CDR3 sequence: CASSLHRDGAYEQYF. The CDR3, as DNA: TGCGCCAGCAGCTTACACCGGGACGGAGCCTACGAGCAGTACTTC.